The TCR beta chain under discussion was sequenced for a study of cytomegalovirus exposure and HLA in healthy donors. Findings and limits, study-wide: A list of approximately 150 TCR beta chains associated with cytomegalovirus was given. The classifier, whose performance was assessed in both the original and validation cohorts, reportedly diagnosed cytomegalovirus status with high specificity and sensitivity. Some public TCRs appeared in many individuals, while most sequences were rare.

This clone was seen only once. Its target is unknown. This CDR3 contains 14 residues. The J segment lost 6 bases and the V segment lost 4 bases, leaving 0 bases of the junction unmatched. The germline gives CDR1 MNHNS, CDR2 SASEGT. Here immunoSEQ multiplex PCR was the method, and the copy in TCRdb shows in-frame clones only, minus some. The profile shows over 75,000 clones, 85% of them singletons. Material: PBMCs. The sequence was obtained from a man younger than 35 in good health and CMV-seropositive. The chain couples TRBV6-1 to TRBJ2-2; 12 bases align to TRBD2. In DNA form, the CDR3 reads TGTGCCAGCAGTGGACTAGCGGGAGCCGGGGAGCTGTTTTTT. It encodes CASSGLAGAGELFF.